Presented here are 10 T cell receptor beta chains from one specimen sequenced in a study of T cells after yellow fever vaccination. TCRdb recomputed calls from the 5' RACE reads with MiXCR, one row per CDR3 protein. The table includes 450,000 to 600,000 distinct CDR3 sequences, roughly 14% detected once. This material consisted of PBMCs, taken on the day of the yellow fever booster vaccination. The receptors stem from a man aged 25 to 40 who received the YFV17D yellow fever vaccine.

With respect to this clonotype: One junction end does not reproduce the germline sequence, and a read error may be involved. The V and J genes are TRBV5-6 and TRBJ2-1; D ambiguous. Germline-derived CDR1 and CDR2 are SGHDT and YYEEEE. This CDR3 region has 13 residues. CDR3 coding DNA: TGTGCCAGCAGCTTCCCCATTAGGGATGAGCAGATCTTC. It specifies CASSFPIRDEQIF.

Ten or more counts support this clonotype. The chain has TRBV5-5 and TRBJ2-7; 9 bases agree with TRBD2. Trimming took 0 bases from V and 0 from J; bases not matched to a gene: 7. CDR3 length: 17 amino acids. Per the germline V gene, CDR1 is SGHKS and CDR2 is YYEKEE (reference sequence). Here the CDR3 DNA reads TGTGCCAGCAGCTTGGTGACTAGCGGATCGAGCTCCTACGAGCAGTACTTC. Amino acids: CASSLVTSGSSSYEQYF.

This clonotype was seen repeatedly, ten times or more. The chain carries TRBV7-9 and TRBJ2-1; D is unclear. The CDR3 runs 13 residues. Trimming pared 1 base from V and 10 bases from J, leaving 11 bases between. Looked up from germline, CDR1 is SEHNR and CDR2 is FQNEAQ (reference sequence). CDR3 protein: CASSLGSRDEQFF. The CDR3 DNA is TGTGCCAGCAGCTTAGGATCTAGAGACGAGCAGTTCTTC. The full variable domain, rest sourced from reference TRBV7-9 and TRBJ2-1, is DTGVSQNPRHKITKRGQNVTFRCDPISEHNRLYWYRQTLGQGPEFLTYFQNEAQLEKSRLLSDRFSAERPKGSFSTLEIQRTEQGDSAMYLCASSLGSRDEQFFGPGTRLTVL.

The DNA of the CDR3 is TGTGCCAGTAGTACCCTGGACAGCCATAATGAAAAACTGTTTTTT. Translating it yields CASSTLDSHNEKLFF. The chain uses TRBV19 and TRBJ1-4, with D perhaps TRBD1 (6 bases). V dropped 4 bases and J dropped 4 bases, with 13 bases sitting between them. This CDR3 spans 15 amino acids. CDR1 is LNHDA and CDR2 is SQIVND in the germline V gene (reference sequence).

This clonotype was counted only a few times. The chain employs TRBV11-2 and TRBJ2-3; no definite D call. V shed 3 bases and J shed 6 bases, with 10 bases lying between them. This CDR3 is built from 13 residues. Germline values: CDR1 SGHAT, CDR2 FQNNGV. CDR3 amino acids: CASSFRYPDTQYF. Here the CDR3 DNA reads TGTGCCAGCAGCTTCCGGTATCCCGATACGCAGTATTTT.

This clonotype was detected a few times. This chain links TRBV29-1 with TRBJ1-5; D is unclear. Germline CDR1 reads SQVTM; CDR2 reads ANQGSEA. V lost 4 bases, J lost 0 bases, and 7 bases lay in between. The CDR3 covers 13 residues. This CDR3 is CSVVSSSNQPQHF. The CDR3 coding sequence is TGCAGCGTTGTCTCTAGTAGCAATCAGCCCCAGCATTTT.

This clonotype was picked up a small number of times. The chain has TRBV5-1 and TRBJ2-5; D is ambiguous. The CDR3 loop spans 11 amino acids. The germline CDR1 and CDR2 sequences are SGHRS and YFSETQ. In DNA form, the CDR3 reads TGCGAACCGAATCTCCAAGAGACCCAGTACTTC. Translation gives CEPNLQETQYF. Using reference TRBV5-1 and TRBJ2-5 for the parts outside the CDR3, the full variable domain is KAGVTQTPRYLIKTRGQQVTLSCSPISGHRSVSWYQQTPGQGLQFLFEYFSETQRNKGNFPGRFSGRQFSNSRSEMNVSTLELGDSALYLCEPNLQETQYFGPGTRLLVL.

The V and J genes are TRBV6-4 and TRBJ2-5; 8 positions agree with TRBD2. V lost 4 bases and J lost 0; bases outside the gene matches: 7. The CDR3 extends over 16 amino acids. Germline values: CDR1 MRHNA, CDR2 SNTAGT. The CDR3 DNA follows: TGTGCCAGCAGTGCCCCCGTAGCGGGACACCAAGAGACCCAGTACTTC. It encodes CASSAPVAGHQETQYF.

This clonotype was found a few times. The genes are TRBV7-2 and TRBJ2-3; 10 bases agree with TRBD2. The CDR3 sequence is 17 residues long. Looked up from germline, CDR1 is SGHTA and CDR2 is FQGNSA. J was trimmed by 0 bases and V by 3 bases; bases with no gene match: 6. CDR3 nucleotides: TGTGCCAGCAGCTTTCCCCGACTAGCGGGTAGCACAGATACGCAGTATTTT. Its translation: CASSFPRLAGSTDTQYF.

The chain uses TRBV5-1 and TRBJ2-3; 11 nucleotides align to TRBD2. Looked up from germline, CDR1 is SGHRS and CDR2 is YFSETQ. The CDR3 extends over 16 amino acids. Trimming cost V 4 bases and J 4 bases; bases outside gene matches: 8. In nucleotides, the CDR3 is TGCGCCAGCAGCCCTTTAGCGGGAGGGCCTTCAGATACGCAGTATTTT. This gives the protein CASSPLAGGPSDTQYF.